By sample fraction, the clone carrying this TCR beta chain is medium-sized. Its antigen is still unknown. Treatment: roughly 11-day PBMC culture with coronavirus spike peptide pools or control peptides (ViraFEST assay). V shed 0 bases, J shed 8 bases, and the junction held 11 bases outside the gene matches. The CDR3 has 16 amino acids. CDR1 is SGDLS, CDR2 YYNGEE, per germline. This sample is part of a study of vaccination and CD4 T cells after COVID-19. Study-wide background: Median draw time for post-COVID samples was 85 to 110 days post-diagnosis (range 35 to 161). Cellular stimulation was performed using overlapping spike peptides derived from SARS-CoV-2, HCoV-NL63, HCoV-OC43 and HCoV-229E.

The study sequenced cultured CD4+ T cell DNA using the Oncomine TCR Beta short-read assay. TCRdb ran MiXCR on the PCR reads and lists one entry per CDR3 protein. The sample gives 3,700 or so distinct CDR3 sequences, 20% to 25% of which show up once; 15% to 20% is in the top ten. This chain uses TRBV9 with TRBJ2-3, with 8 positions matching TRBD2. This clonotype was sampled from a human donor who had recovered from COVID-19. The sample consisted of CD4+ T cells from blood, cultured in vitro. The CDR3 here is CASSVEGSGRLGTQYF. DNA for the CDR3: TGTGCCAGCAGCGTAGAAGGCAGCGGGAGATTGGGTACGCAGTATTTT.